Reported below is one T cell receptor beta chain. Original processing methods: Counts of nucleated cells, estimated from reference gene primer amplification, were obtained. TCRdb's copy holds only in-frame clones and misses some; the assay was immunoSEQ multiplex PCR. D and trimming were read from the DNA, whereas the V and J calls and clone size are those reported in that table. The sample records about 280,000 clones, 85% to 90% being singletons. This entry comes from a study of blood T cell repertoires in COVID-19. Looking at the study overall: PBMCs, B-cell-depleted T cells, or T cells provided the cDNA or gDNA that made up the material.

This CDR3 contains 14 residues. From germline, CDR1 is MNHEY and CDR2 SMNVEV (reference sequence). Between the trimmed V and J ends, which lost 5 bases and 7 bases, there was a span of 14 bases. The sample comprised PBMCs or T cells enriched from blood (not recorded which). The chain employs TRBV27 and TRBJ1-4; D gene uncertain. The receptor was derived from a woman in her 30s with acute COVID-19. The chain's CDR3 is CASSLRGYLEKLFF. CDR3 nucleotides: TGTGCCAGCAGTCTCAGAGGATATCTTGAAAAACTGTTTTTT.